This T cell receptor beta chain originates from a study of blood T cell repertoires in COVID-19. This table comes from immunoSEQ multiplex PCR, and its TCRdb copy is limited to in-frame clones, with some not included. The data show tens of thousands of clones, with about 89% seen just once and roughly 15% held by the top ten. This clonotype originated in a human donor in a cohort sampled during active COVID-19. The specimen sequenced was peripheral blood.

CDR3 in DNA: TGTGCCAGCAGCCTAAACGCGGGGGGATACAATGAGCAGTTCTTC. Translating it yields CASSLNAGGYNEQFF. The chain employs TRBV27 and TRBJ2-1; 8 nucleotides agree with TRBD2. J gave up 4 bases and V 6 bases, and 8 bases lay outside the gene matches. This CDR3 contains 15 residues. Germline V gives CDR1 MNHEY, CDR2 SMNVEV (reference sequence).